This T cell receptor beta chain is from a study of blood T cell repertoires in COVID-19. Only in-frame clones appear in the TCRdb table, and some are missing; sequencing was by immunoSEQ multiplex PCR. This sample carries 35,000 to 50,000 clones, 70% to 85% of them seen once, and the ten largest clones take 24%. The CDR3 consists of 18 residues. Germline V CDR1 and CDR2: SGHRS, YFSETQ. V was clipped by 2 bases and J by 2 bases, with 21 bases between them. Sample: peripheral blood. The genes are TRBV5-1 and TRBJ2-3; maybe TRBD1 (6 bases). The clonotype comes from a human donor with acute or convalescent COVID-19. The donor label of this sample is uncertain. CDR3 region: CASSFSTGTIPHTDTQYF. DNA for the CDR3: TGCGCCAGCAGCTTCTCGACCGGGACAATACCACACACAGATACGCAGTATTTT.